This is a list of T cell receptor beta chains from one sample in a study of T-cell memory formation after mild COVID-19. MiXCR, run by TCRdb on the 5' RACE reads, gives a single entry per CDR3 protein. The sample consists of about 600,000 distinct CDR3 sequences, about a fifth of them appearing once. Specimen: PBMCs or a T cell subset sorted from them (not recorded which). All receptors derive from an adult woman who had mild COVID-19 (a few samples of this study predate the infection). Cell type and time point are not known. The CDR3 runs from the conserved cysteine through the conserved F or W. The D gene is left open where the match is weak. Size values are once, few and many counts, or a class for expanded clones, and some rows have none.

TRBJ1-2 | NA | TRBV7-9 | NA | CASSLGSRSGYTF | TGTGCCAGCAGCTTGGGGTCCCGGAGTGGCTACACCTTC
TRBJ2-7 | few | TRBV12-3/TRBV12-4 | TRBD1 | CASSPLPGGDEQYF | TGTGCCAGCAGTCCGTTGCCAGGGGGAGACGAGCAGTACTTC
TRBJ1-2 | NA | TRBV21-1 | NA | CASRPGTVPEGYGYTF | TGTGCCAGCAGACCCGGGACAGTGCCCGAAGGCTATGGCTACACCTTC
TRBJ2-1 | few | TRBV7-9 | NA | CASRPTRTPDHEQFF | TGTGCCAGCAGACCGACTAGAACCCCCGATCATGAGCAGTTCTTC
TRBJ2-4 | NA | TRBV24-1 | NA | CATSSGEAKNIQYF | TGTGCCACCAGTTCCGGTGAGGCCAAAAACATTCAGTACTTC
TRBJ2-3 | few | TRBV5-1 | NA | CASSLRGSRTDTQYF | TGCGCCAGCAGCTTACGGGGGTCCCGAACAGATACGCAGTATTTT
TRBJ1-6 | few | TRBV7-2 | TRBD1 | CASSSGTGGRSPLHF | TGTGCCAGCAGCTCGGGGACAGGGGGCAGATCACCCCTCCACTTT
TRBJ2-3 | NA | TRBV20-1 | TRBD2 | CSASFGRAVPDTQYF | TGCAGTGCTAGTTTCGGGAGGGCCGTCCCAGATACGCAGTATTTT
TRBJ1-3 | few | TRBV28 | NA | CASSLPKGYAGNTIYF | TGTGCCAGCAGTTTACCCAAGGGGTACGCTGGAAACACCATATATTTT
TRBJ1-5 | NA | TRBV6-5 | NA | CASRLDGNQPQHF | TGTGCCAGCAGGTTGGACGGCAATCAGCCCCAGCATTTT
TRBJ2-1 | NA | TRBV7-9 | TRBD1 | CASSPGWDSHNEQFF | TGTGCCAGCAGCCCTGGTTGGGACAGTCACAATGAGCAGTTCTTC
TRBJ1-2 | NA | TRBV20-1 | NA | CSAPRVGYGYTF | TGCAGTGCCCCCCGGGTAGGATATGGCTACACCTTC
TRBJ2-1 | NA | TRBV11-3 | NA | CASSSRIEGRPNEQFF | TGTGCCAGCAGCTCCCGGATAGAAGGCCGCCCCAATGAGCAGTTCTTC
TRBJ2-5 | NA | TRBV12-3/TRBV12-4 | TRBD2 | CASSLGRTSGSSQETQYF | TGTGCCAGCAGTTTAGGGAGGACTAGCGGGAGCTCGCAAGAGACCCAGTACTTC
TRBJ2-2 | NA | TRBV5-1 | NA | CASSPGGVTTGELFF | TGCGCCAGCAGCCCGGGCGGGGTGACCACCGGGGAGCTGTTTTTT
TRBJ1-2 | many | TRBV5-1 | TRBD1 | CASSPDRGPYGYTF | TGCGCCAGCAGCCCGGACAGGGGGCCTTATGGCTACACCTTC
TRBJ2-5 | NA | TRBV5-1 | TRBD1 | CASSFSTGAETQYF | TGCGCCAGCAGCTTCTCGACAGGGGCAGAGACCCAGTACTTC